The 31 T cell receptor beta chains in this list originate from one sample, sequenced in a study of blood T cell repertoires in COVID-19. Some clones are missing from TCRdb's copy, which holds only in-frame ones; the method was immunoSEQ multiplex PCR. The sample has about 200,000 clones, 85% seen once. The sequenced sample consisted of PBMCs or T cells enriched from blood (not recorded which). These receptor sequences come from a man in his forties who had recovered from COVID-19.

This clone was recorded only once. The chain joins TRBV24-1 to TRBJ2-3; a possible D gene is TRBD1 (5 bases). Germline CDR1 and CDR2: KGHDR and SFDVKD. The CDR3 runs to 14 residues. V gave up 1 base and J gave up 3 bases, with 7 bases separating them. In nucleotides, the CDR3 is TGTGCCACCAGTGATTTTCAGGGAACAGATACGCAGTATTTT. It translates to CATSDFQGTDTQYF.

This clone was recorded a few times. The rearrangement uses TRBV5-1 and TRBJ1-1; D call uncertain. This CDR3 is 13 amino acids long. CDR1 is SGHRS, CDR2 YFSETQ, per germline. Trimming shortened V by 4 bases and J by 6 bases, and 13 bases separated the two germline ends. The CDR3 DNA follows: TGCGCCAGCAGCCCGATTAGTTCGTCTGAAGCTTTCTTT. Translation gives CASSPISSSEAFF.

The genes are TRBV5-1 and TRBJ2-3; TRBD2 matches 7 bases. Germline CDR1 and CDR2: SGHRS and YFSETQ. The CDR3 totals 14 residues. J was trimmed by 4 bases and V by 4 bases; bases with no gene match: 6. CDR3 protein: CASSRTRNADTQYF. The CDR3 DNA follows: TGCGCCAGCAGCCGGACTAGAAACGCAGATACGCAGTATTTT.

The chain uses TRBV28 and TRBJ2-7; 7 bases are a match to TRBD1. V shed 5 bases and J 2 bases; nucleotides not matched to a gene: 12. This CDR3 contains 16 residues. CDR1 MDHEN and CDR2 SYDVKM come from the germline V gene. The CDR3 DNA is TGTGCCAGCAGTACCCACAGGGGAGAGACGACCTACGAGCAGTACTTC. As protein: CASSTHRGETTYEQYF. Combining the CDR3 with reference TRBV28 and TRBJ2-7 gives the whole variable domain DVKVTQSSRYLVKRTGEKVFLECVQDMDHENMFWYRQDPGLGLRLIYFSYDVKMKEKGDIPEGYSVSREKKERFSLILESASTNQTSMYLCASSTHRGETTYEQYFGPGTRLTVT.

The V call is TRBV7-3, the J call TRBJ1-6, with 7 positions matching TRBD1. Germline V lookup: CDR1 SGHTA, CDR2 FQGTGA. V was pared by 5 bases and J by 4 bases, with 5 bases of the junction left unmatched. The CDR3 is 15 amino acids. The CDR3 DNA reads TGTGCCAGCAGCGTGTCGGGACAGTATAATTCACCCCTCCACTTT. Encoded protein: CASSVSGQYNSPLHF.

The V gene is TRBV19, the J gene TRBJ2-1; 12 bases line up with TRBD1. Germline assignment: CDR1 LNHDA and CDR2 SQIVND (reference sequence). The CDR3 contains 16 residues. The V and J ends lost 5 bases and 6 bases, in that order; junction bases with no gene match: 8. In DNA form, the CDR3 reads TGTGCCAGTAGTCCCTCCGGGACAGGGGGCCCCAATGAGCAGTTCTTC. It specifies CASSPSGTGGPNEQFF.

Here the CDR3 reads CAISDPDSYEQYF. CDR3 in DNA: TGTGCCATCAGTGACCCGGACAGCTACGAGCAGTACTTC. The chain combines TRBV10-3 with TRBJ2-7, with a tentative D call TRBD1 (6 bases). V lost 3 bases and J lost 3, with 9 bases in between. This CDR3 has 13 residues. CDR1 and CDR2 (germline): ENHRY, SYGVKD.

The V gene is TRBV29-1, the J gene TRBJ1-1, with D uncertain. The germline V and J ends were trimmed by 4 bases and 3 bases, with 9 bases remaining between them. The germline gives CDR1 SQVTM, CDR2 ANQGSEA. The CDR3 covers 12 residues. Here the CDR3 DNA reads TGCAGCGTTGGCCCGGAGGACACTGAAGCTTTCTTT. Its translation is CSVGPEDTEAFF. The full variable domain, rest sourced from reference TRBV29-1 and TRBJ1-1, is SAVISQKPSRDICQRGTSLTIQCQVDSQVTMMFWYRQQPGQSLTLIATANQGSEATYESGFVIDKFPISRPNLTFSTLTVSNMSPEDSSIYLCSVGPEDTEAFFGQGTRLTVV.

This clone is a singleton in its sample. This rearrangement joins TRBV5-4 to TRBJ2-1; 10 positions agree with TRBD1. Germline V gene sequence: CDR1 SGHNT, CDR2 YYREEE (reference sequence). This CDR3 has 17 amino acids. V lost 0 bases, J lost 3 bases, and 6 bases stayed unmatched. The CDR3 loop is CASSLEGTGARYNEQFF. The CDR3 DNA reads as TGTGCCAGCAGCTTGGAGGGGACAGGGGCCCGCTACAATGAGCAGTTCTTC.

This chain connects TRBV4-1 to TRBJ2-7; 16 positions agree with TRBD2. This CDR3 is 17 amino acids long. V shed 4 bases and J 1 base; nucleotides not matched to a gene: 4. Per the germline V gene, CDR1 is MGHRA and CDR2 is YSYEKL. CDR3 sequence reads: CASSPGTSGRASYEQYF. CDR3 bases: TGCGCCAGCAGCCCTGGGACTAGCGGGAGGGCTTCCTACGAGCAGTACTTC.

The rearrangement joins TRBV24-1 to TRBJ2-7; 7 bases line up with TRBD2. J lost 1 base, V lost 1 base, and 3 bases had no gene match. This CDR3 has 15 amino acids. Germline CDR1 KGHDR, CDR2 SFDVKD. The CDR3: CATSDFSSGSYEQYF. The CDR3 coding sequence is TGTGCCACCAGTGATTTTTCTAGCGGTTCCTACGAGCAGTACTTC.

The chain is built from TRBV3-1 (or the pseudogene TRBV3-2) and TRBJ2-2; 11 bases agree with TRBD1. Germline lookup yields CDR1 LGHDT and CDR2 YNNKEL (reference sequence). The CDR3 contains 16 residues. With 4 bases clipped from V and 3 bases from J, the junction kept 4 bases outside the gene matches. CDR3: CASSPRTGGDTGELFF. The CDR3 DNA is TGTGCCAGCAGCCCACGGACAGGGGGCGACACCGGGGAGCTGTTTTTT.

The J gene is TRBJ2-7, the V gene TRBV3-1 (or the pseudogene TRBV3-2); TRBD2 is a possible D gene (6 bases). Germline CDR1 is LGHDT and CDR2 is YNNKEL (reference sequence). The CDR3 loop spans 15 amino acids. V shed 1 base and J shed 2 bases, with 12 bases lying between them. CDR3 nucleotide sequence: TGTGCCAGCAGCCAAGGGAGGGTCCCCACCTACGAGCAGTACTTC. Amino acid sequence: CASSQGRVPTYEQYF.

The chain joins TRBV27 to TRBJ2-4; perhaps TRBD1 as D (5 bases). V was clipped by 0 bases and J by 5 bases, with 11 bases between them. Looked up from germline, CDR1 is MNHEY and CDR2 is SMNVEV (reference sequence). The CDR3 length is 15 residues. The CDR3 DNA reads as TGTGCCAGCAGTTTATCTGGCAGGGTGGAAAACATTCAGTACTTC. Its protein product is CASSLSGRVENIQYF.

The rearrangement uses TRBV5-4 and TRBJ2-7; 10 bases align to TRBD2. The CDR3 runs 14 residues. Germline V gene lookup returns CDR1 SGHNT and CDR2 YYREEE (reference sequence). J gave up 2 bases and V 4 bases, and 3 bases lay outside the gene matches. This chain's CDR3 is CASSPSGGTYEQYF. CDR3 DNA sequence: TGTGCCAGCAGCCCTAGCGGGGGTACCTACGAGCAGTACTTC. Looking up the rest from reference TRBV5-4 and TRBJ2-7 gives the full variable domain: ETGVTQSPTHLIKTRGQQVTLRCSSQSGHNTVSWYQQALGQGPQFIFQYYREEENGRGNFPPRFSGLQFPNYSSELNVNALELDDSALYLCASSPSGGTYEQYFGPGTRLTVT.

J is TRBJ1-5 and V is TRBV4-1; D unclear. CDR1 MGHRA and CDR2 YSYEKL come from the germline V gene. CDR3 length: 14 amino acids. Trimming cost V 8 bases and J 2 bases, with 13 bases left between them. The CDR3 protein is CASSYPYGNQPQHF. CDR3 in DNA: TGCGCCAGCTCGTACCCCTATGGCAATCAGCCCCAGCATTTT.

The chain carries TRBV5-3 and TRBJ2-7; D may be TRBD1 (6 bases). TRBV5-3 is given ORF status, its function remaining uncertain. CDR3 length equals 14 residues. V lost 0 bases and J 2 bases, leaving 9 bases between the germline ends. CDR3 loop: CARSLVGDTYEQYF. In nucleotides, the CDR3 is TGTGCCAGAAGCTTGGTAGGGGACACCTACGAGCAGTACTTC.

This clone appeared once. The V call is TRBV6-5, the J call TRBJ2-5; perhaps TRBD2 as D (5 bases). The germline V and J ends were trimmed by 4 bases and 5 bases, with 20 bases remaining between them. Germline V gene data show CDR1 as MNHEY and CDR2 as SVGAGI. The CDR3 has 16 amino acids. Here the CDR3 DNA reads TGTGCCAGCAGTTTATCCCTAGGACCCTCGGGGGAGACCCAGTACTTC. Amino acid sequence: CASSLSLGPSGETQYF.

The CDR3 loop is CASSRGGNTIYF. CDR3 DNA: TGTGCCAGCAGTAGGGGGGGAAACACCATATATTTT. This chain uses TRBV28 with TRBJ1-3; D is perhaps TRBD1 (6 bases). Germline values: CDR1 MDHEN, CDR2 SYDVKM. Deletions cut 5 bases from V and 4 bases from J, with 6 bases between. The CDR3 sequence is 12 residues long.

The CDR3, as DNA: TGTGCCAGCAGTGAAGCTACGACTGGCACAGATACGCAGTATTTT. As protein: CASSEATTGTDTQYF. The V call is TRBV6-4, the J call TRBJ2-3; D not resolved. This CDR3 spans 15 amino acids. Deletions cut 3 bases from V and 1 base from J, with 11 bases between. CDR1 is MRHNA, CDR2 SNTAGT, per germline.

Remarks on this clone: The germline gene is not matched at one end of the junction; a read error may be the cause. V gene TRBV15 combines with J gene TRBJ1-1; no clear D gene. CDR1 and CDR2 from the germline V gene are LNHNV and YYDKDF (reference sequence). The CDR3 extends over 13 amino acids. The CDR3 region is CATSGDMNTEAFF. The CDR3 coding sequence is TGTGCCACCAGCGGAGACATGAACACTGAAGCTTTCTTT.

V is TRBV5-1 and J is TRBJ2-1, with 7 bases that match TRBD1. Germline V gene data show CDR1 as SGHRS and CDR2 as YFSETQ. Trimming at V came to 3 bases and at J to 0 bases, leaving 3 bases not matched to a gene. The CDR3 consists of 15 residues. CDR3 DNA: TGCGCCAGCAGCTATGGGACAGACTCCTACAATGAGCAGTTCTTC. This codes for CASSYGTDSYNEQFF.

This rearrangement joins TRBV11-2 to TRBJ2-1; D is perhaps TRBD1 (6 bases). V lost 3 bases to trimming and J lost 5 bases, with 11 bases between them. CDR3 length: 14 residues. Looked up from germline, CDR1 is SGHAT and CDR2 is FQNNGV. In DNA form, the CDR3 reads TGTGCCAGCAGCTTCTTGGGACAAGACAATGAGCAGTTCTTC. Protein product: CASSFLGQDNEQFF. Variable domain in full (rest from reference TRBV11-2 and TRBJ2-1): EAGVAQSPRYKIIEKRQSVAFWCNPISGHATLYWYQQILGQGPKLLIQFQNNGVVDDSQLPKDRFSAERLKGVDSTLKIQPAKLEDSAVYLCASSFLGQDNEQFFGPGTRLTVL.

The chain employs TRBV25-1 and TRBJ2-1; TRBD1 aligns across 11 bases. The V segment lost 4 bases and the J segment 0 bases; nucleotides outside the gene matches: 5. Germline-derived CDR1 and CDR2 are MGHDK and SYGVNS. The CDR3 is 17 residues long. The CDR3 DNA is TGTGCCAGCAGTGGAGGACAGGGGGCCTTCTCCTACAATGAGCAGTTCTTC. Encoded protein: CASSGGQGAFSYNEQFF.

In this sample, this clone turned up a few times. The CDR3 region has the DNA TGTGCCAGCAGTCTGTTCACAGTACGGAATTCACCCCTCCACTTT. It specifies CASSLFTVRNSPLHF. The gene calls are TRBV2 and TRBJ1-6; D not certain. Trimming took 5 bases from V and 7 from J, leaving 15 bases between them. Germline V gives CDR1 SNHLY, CDR2 FYNNEI. The CDR3 consists of 15 residues.

This clone was observed a handful of times. J is TRBJ1-5 and V is TRBV19; 7 nucleotides agree with TRBD1. V was clipped by 3 bases and J by 2 bases; unmatched bases: 7. Germline V CDR1 and CDR2: LNHDA, SQIVND (reference sequence). The CDR3 is 16 amino acids. The CDR3 DNA is TGTGCCAGTAGTATTACAGGGGCACGGGGCAATCAGCCCCAGCATTTT. This codes for CASSITGARGNQPQHF.

The sample holds one count of this clone. The chain joins TRBV28 to TRBJ1-5; D may be TRBD1 (6 bases). The V end lost 6 bases, the J end lost 5 bases, and 14 bases lay between the germline ends. Germline CDR1 and CDR2: MDHEN and SYDVKM. CDR3 length: 14 residues. CDR3 in DNA: TGTGCCAGCAGCATTTATCAGGGGCATCAGCCCCAGCATTTT. It is translated as CASSIYQGHQPQHF. Based on the CDR3 plus reference TRBV28 and TRBJ1-5, the full variable domain is DVKVTQSSRYLVKRTGEKVFLECVQDMDHENMFWYRQDPGLGLRLIYFSYDVKMKEKGDIPEGYSVSREKKERFSLILESASTNQTSMYLCASSIYQGHQPQHFGDGTRLSIL.

The chain couples TRBV9 to TRBJ1-1; no definite D call. This CDR3 comprises 13 residues. The V gene's germline CDR1 is SGDLS and CDR2 YYNGEE. V lost 0 bases and J lost 3, with 6 bases in between. CDR3 sequence reads: CASSVGGYTEAFF. In nucleotides, the CDR3 is TGTGCCAGCAGCGTAGGCGGCTACACTGAAGCTTTCTTT.

V and J are TRBV18 and TRBJ1-1; tentative D call: TRBD1 (5 bases). Trimming left V 8 bases short and J 3 bases short, with 19 bases between. From germline, CDR1 is KGHSH and CDR2 LQKENI. This CDR3 is built from 15 residues. The chain's CDR3 is CASASQRGGHTEAFF. The CDR3 DNA reads as TGTGCCAGCGCCTCCCAAAGGGGTGGGCACACTGAAGCTTTCTTT.

The chain uses TRBV19 and TRBJ2-2, with D possibly matching TRBD2 (6 bases). This CDR3 is 15 amino acids long. Germline V lookup: CDR1 LNHDA, CDR2 SQIVND (reference sequence). Trimming took 5 bases from V and 4 from J, leaving 14 bases between them. The CDR3 nucleotides read TGTGCCAGTAGTTTGCGGGATTTAGGCACCGGGGAGCTGTTTTTT. It encodes CASSLRDLGTGELFF.

The chain employs TRBV28 and TRBJ2-5; 7 bases agree with TRBD1. This CDR3 region has 17 residues. From germline, CDR1 is MDHEN and CDR2 SYDVKM. The V segment lost 5 bases and the J segment 2 bases; nucleotides outside the gene matches: 14. This CDR3 is CASSLYLQTGKQETQYF. DNA for the CDR3: TGTGCCAGCAGTCTCTACCTTCAGACAGGGAAGCAAGAGACCCAGTACTTC. Looking up the rest from reference TRBV28 and TRBJ2-5 gives the full variable domain: DVKVTQSSRYLVKRTGEKVFLECVQDMDHENMFWYRQDPGLGLRLIYFSYDVKMKEKGDIPEGYSVSREKKERFSLILESASTNQTSMYLCASSLYLQTGKQETQYFGPGTRLLVL.